These 2 T cell receptor beta chains were all obtained from the same sample, sequenced in a study of cytomegalovirus exposure and HLA in healthy donors. Sequencing used immunoSEQ multiplex PCR; TCRdb keeps in-frame clones, though not all of them. Of 150,000 to 200,000 clones in the sample, 86% were seen once. The specimen sequenced was PBMCs. These receptors were collected from a young woman in good health and CMV-seronegative.

This clone occurred once. The chain uses TRBV2 and TRBJ2-5, with TRBD2 matching over 9 bases. With V trimmed by 8 bases and J by 4 bases, 11 bases remained unmatched. Germline V gives CDR1 SNHLY, CDR2 FYNNEI. The CDR3 is 15 residues long. The CDR3 reads CASYRTSAGGETQYF. DNA of the CDR3: TGTGCCAGCTATAGGACTAGCGCGGGGGGAGAGACCCAGTACTTC. Full variable domain (missing parts from reference TRBV2 and TRBJ2-5): EPEVTQTPSHQVTQMGQEVILRCVPISNHLYFYWYRQILGQKVEFLVSFYNNEISEKSEIFDDQFSVERPDGSNFTLKIRSTKLEDSAMYFCASYRTSAGGETQYFGPGTRLLVL.

This clone was detected only once. The chain joins TRBV10-3 to TRBJ1-2, with D tentatively TRBD1 (5 bases). The germline gives CDR1 ENHRY, CDR2 SYGVKD. The V gene lost 6 bases and the J gene lost 1 base, with 12 bases spanning the gap. The length of the CDR3 is 14 residues. The CDR3 protein is CAISAMTVNYGYTF. CDR3 nucleotide sequence: TGTGCCATCAGCGCAATGACAGTTAACTATGGCTACACCTTC.